Listed below are T cell receptor beta chains from one sample, sequenced in a study of T-cell memory formation after mild COVID-19. Via MiXCR, TCRdb re-called the 5' RACE reads, giving one row per CDR3 protein. Of under 700,000 distinct CDR3 sequences in the sample, 20% were seen once. Sequencing input: PBMCs or a T cell subset sorted from them (not recorded which). All receptors come from an adult woman who had mild COVID-19 (a few samples of this study predate the infection). Cell type and time point are not known. The CDR3 runs from the conserved cysteine through the conserved F or W. The D gene is left open where the match is weak. Size is omitted from some rows. Given values are once, few, many or a class for expanded clones.

abundance: many
d_gene: TRBD2
v_gene: TRBV7-6
j_gene: TRBJ2-3
CDR3nt: TGTGCCAGCAGCTTCCGACTAGCGGGGGGTTCAGATACGCAGTATTTT
CDR3aa: CASSFRLAGGSDTQYF

abundance: NA
d_gene: TRBD1
v_gene: TRBV4-1
j_gene: TRBJ2-3
CDR3nt: TGCGCCAGCAGCCACGGACAGGGTAGCACAGATACGCAGTATTTT
CDR3aa: CASSHGQGSTDTQYF

abundance: NA
d_gene: TRBD1
v_gene: TRBV18
j_gene: TRBJ2-2
CDR3nt: TGTGCCAGCTCAAAGGGACAGGGAGGCGCCGGGGAGCTGTTTTTT
CDR3aa: CASSKGQGGAGELFF

abundance: NA
d_gene: NA
v_gene: TRBV20-1
j_gene: TRBJ1-1
CDR3nt: TGCAGTGCTAGTAAAGGCCCTGGAGGAAACACTGAAGCTTTCTTT
CDR3aa: CSASKGPGGNTEAFF

abundance: NA
d_gene: NA
v_gene: TRBV7-9
j_gene: TRBJ2-7
CDR3nt: TGTGCCAGCAGCGCCTCCAGGGACGAGCAGTACTTC
CDR3aa: CASSASRDEQYF

abundance: NA
d_gene: TRBD1
v_gene: TRBV7-9
j_gene: TRBJ1-2
CDR3nt: TGTGCCAGCAGCGGACAGGGGCGGAACTATGGCTACACCTTC
CDR3aa: CASSGQGRNYGYTF

abundance: NA
d_gene: NA
v_gene: TRBV5-1
j_gene: TRBJ2-3
CDR3nt: TGCGCCAGCAGCTTGGTGAGCGCTCGCACAGATACGCAGTATTTT
CDR3aa: CASSLVSARTDTQYF

abundance: few
d_gene: TRBD2
v_gene: TRBV5-6
j_gene: TRBJ2-5
CDR3nt: TGTGCCAGCAGCTGGGGGCCACTAGCGGGCCGTCAAGAGACCCAGTACTTC
CDR3aa: CASSWGPLAGRQETQYF

abundance: NA
d_gene: NA
v_gene: TRBV7-8
j_gene: TRBJ1-1
CDR3nt: TGTGCCAGCAGCTTCGCGACAGTGAACACTGAAGCTTTCTTT
CDR3aa: CASSFATVNTEAFF

abundance: many
d_gene: NA
v_gene: TRBV7-2
j_gene: TRBJ1-2
CDR3nt: TGTGCCAGCAGCTTAGCTGACCACCCGGGACAAGGCTACACCTTC
CDR3aa: CASSLADHPGQGYTF

abundance: few
d_gene: NA
v_gene: TRBV20-1
j_gene: TRBJ2-2
CDR3nt: TGCAGTGCTAGGACAGATCGGCTCGGGGAGCTGTTTTTT
CDR3aa: CSARTDRLGELFF

abundance: NA
d_gene: TRBD2
v_gene: TRBV12-3/TRBV12-4
j_gene: TRBJ2-2
CDR3nt: TGTGCCAGCAGCTCGACTAGCGGGAGGGCCGGGGAGCTGTTTTTT
CDR3aa: CASSSTSGRAGELFF

abundance: NA
d_gene: TRBD2
v_gene: TRBV5-1
j_gene: TRBJ2-3
CDR3nt: TGCGCCAGCAGCTTGGGTGGACTAGCGGGAGGAGGAACAGATACGCAGTATTTT
CDR3aa: CASSLGGLAGGGTDTQYF

abundance: few
d_gene: TRBD2
v_gene: TRBV6-2/TRBV6-3
j_gene: TRBJ2-7
CDR3nt: TGTGCCAGCAGTTACTCGAACCGGGAGGCCGACTACGAGCAGTACTTC
CDR3aa: CASSYSNREADYEQYF

abundance: few
d_gene: NA
v_gene: TRBV5-6
j_gene: TRBJ2-5
CDR3nt: TGTGCCAGCAGCCCGCAAGTAGCCTGGTTAGGCGAGGAGACCCAGTACTTC
CDR3aa: CASSPQVAWLGEETQYF

abundance: NA
d_gene: TRBD1
v_gene: TRBV4-3
j_gene: TRBJ2-7
CDR3nt: TGCGCCAGCAGCCCACAGGGGAGAGACGAGCAGTACTTC
CDR3aa: CASSPQGRDEQYF

abundance: NA
d_gene: TRBD2
v_gene: TRBV5-1
j_gene: TRBJ2-3
CDR3nt: TGCGCCAGCAGCTTGGCCGGCGGGAGGGCTTCCACAGATACGCAGTATTTT
CDR3aa: CASSLAGGRASTDTQYF

abundance: NA
d_gene: TRBD1
v_gene: TRBV5-6
j_gene: TRBJ1-2
CDR3nt: TGTGCCAGCAGCGTCTACAGGGGGCCGCGGTATGGCTACACCTTC
CDR3aa: CASSVYRGPRYGYTF

abundance: few
d_gene: NA
v_gene: TRBV18
j_gene: TRBJ2-3
CDR3nt: TGTGCCAACACCCTAGGAGGGCGCCAGGCAGATACGCAGTATTTT
CDR3aa: CANTLGGRQADTQYF

abundance: NA
d_gene: TRBD2
v_gene: TRBV20-1
j_gene: TRBJ2-7
CDR3nt: TGCAGTGCTAGATTAGCGGGGGGTGGGGAGCAGTACTTC
CDR3aa: CSARLAGGGEQYF

abundance: few
d_gene: NA
v_gene: TRBV5-1
j_gene: TRBJ2-7
CDR3nt: TGCGCCAGCAGCTCACTACCTCTGGCCTACGAGCAGTACTTC
CDR3aa: CASSSLPLAYEQYF

abundance: once
d_gene: TRBD1
v_gene: TRBV10-3
j_gene: TRBJ1-1
CDR3nt: TGTGCCATCAGTGAGGACAGGGGGCCGGGGACTGAAGCTTTCTTT
CDR3aa: CAISEDRGPGTEAFF

abundance: NA
d_gene: NA
v_gene: TRBV20-1
j_gene: TRBJ2-1
CDR3nt: TGCAGTGCTAGGGCTATCTCCTACAATGAGCAGTTCTTC
CDR3aa: CSARAISYNEQFF

abundance: NA
d_gene: NA
v_gene: TRBV20-1
j_gene: TRBJ1-2
CDR3nt: TGCAGTGTTCGGGGACCCACTAACTATGGCTACACCTTC
CDR3aa: CSVRGPTNYGYTF

abundance: few
d_gene: NA
v_gene: TRBV12-3/TRBV12-4
j_gene: TRBJ2-1
CDR3nt: TGTGCCAGCAGTGCCCAGAGTGGGCAGTTCTTC
CDR3aa: CASSAQSGQFF

abundance: NA
d_gene: NA
v_gene: TRBV7-3
j_gene: TRBJ2-5
CDR3nt: TGTGCCAGCAGCCCTTCCCCGGACGAGACCCAGTACTTC
CDR3aa: CASSPSPDETQYF

abundance: few
d_gene: NA
v_gene: TRBV15
j_gene: TRBJ2-7
CDR3nt: TGTGCCACCAGCAGGGACAACTCCTACGAGCAGTACTTC
CDR3aa: CATSRDNSYEQYF

abundance: NA
d_gene: NA
v_gene: TRBV14
j_gene: TRBJ2-2
CDR3nt: TGTGCCAGCAGCCCAGAGGGAGGGGGATACACCGGGGAGCTGTTTTTT
CDR3aa: CASSPEGGGYTGELFF

abundance: NA
d_gene: NA
v_gene: TRBV14
j_gene: TRBJ2-7
CDR3nt: TGTGCCAGCAGCCAAGATCGGGGGCTCGTCGAGCAGTACTTC
CDR3aa: CASSQDRGLVEQYF

abundance: few
d_gene: NA
v_gene: TRBV5-1
j_gene: TRBJ2-2
CDR3nt: TGCGCCAGCAGCTTCCTTCCGGGCACCAACCCGAAGAACACCGGGGAGCTGTTTTTT
CDR3aa: CASSFLPGTNPKNTGELFF

abundance: few
d_gene: TRBD1
v_gene: TRBV19
j_gene: TRBJ2-7
CDR3nt: TGTGCCAGTAGTATAGCGCGGATTGGCAAGGGACAGGGGAACGAGCAGTACTTC
CDR3aa: CASSIARIGKGQGNEQYF

abundance: few
d_gene: TRBD2
v_gene: TRBV7-9
j_gene: TRBJ2-3
CDR3nt: TGTGCCAGCAGCTTAGGTTGGACTAGCGGCACAGATACGCAGTATTTT
CDR3aa: CASSLGWTSGTDTQYF

abundance: NA
d_gene: NA
v_gene: TRBV5-1
j_gene: TRBJ1-1
CDR3nt: TGCGCCAGCAGTGCGGCAGGCATGAACACTGAAGCTTTCTTT
CDR3aa: CASSAAGMNTEAFF

abundance: few
d_gene: NA
v_gene: TRBV20-1
j_gene: TRBJ2-7
CDR3nt: TGCAGTGCTAGCGACCCAGACGGATCCTACGAGCAGTACTTC
CDR3aa: CSASDPDGSYEQYF